Shown below are 6 T cell receptor beta chains from a single sample sequenced in a study of blood T cell repertoires in COVID-19. Sequencing used immunoSEQ multiplex PCR; TCRdb keeps in-frame clones, though not all of them. The sample contains about 100,000 clones, roughly 82% of which appear only once. The sample taken for sequencing was peripheral blood. These receptor sequences come from a human donor in a cohort sampled during active COVID-19.

This clone was seen more than once but under ten times. V usage is TRBV6-6 and J usage is TRBJ2-7; 7 bases line up with TRBD1. J was trimmed by 6 bases and V by 2 bases; bases with no gene match: 4. The CDR3 totals 13 residues. Germline CDR1 and CDR2: MNHNY and SVGAGI (reference sequence). The CDR3 DNA reads TGTGCCAGCAGTTACCGGCCAGGGGGCGAGCAGTACTTC. Translated, it gives CASSYRPGGEQYF.

The chain carries TRBV20-1 and TRBJ1-6, with a weak D call TRBD1 (5 bases). The germline V and J ends were trimmed by 0 bases and 16 bases, with 10 bases remaining between them. This CDR3 is 11 amino acids long. Germline V CDR1 and CDR2: DFQATT, SNEGSKA (reference sequence). CDR3 coding DNA: TGCAGTGCTAGAGATCCGACAGTACTCCACTTT. Its translation is CSARDPTVLHF.

J is TRBJ2-1 and V is TRBV5-6; 7 bases match TRBD2. Trimming cost V 4 bases and J 8 bases; bases outside gene matches: 15. The CDR3 totals 16 residues. Germline V gene data show CDR1 as SGHDT and CDR2 as YYEEEE. CDR3 in amino acids: CASSIQPGLTSDEQFF. CDR3 bases: TGTGCCAGCAGCATCCAGCCGGGACTAACAAGTGATGAGCAGTTCTTC.

V and J are TRBV4-3 and TRBJ2-5, with TRBD1 matching over 8 bases. Trimming cost V 3 bases and J 5 bases; bases outside gene matches: 14. This CDR3 contains 17 residues. Germline loops: CDR1 LGHNA, CDR2 YSLEER. The CDR3 nucleotides read TGCGCCAGCAGCCAGATCCTAGGACAGGGATTGTCGGAGACCCAGTACTTC. It specifies CASSQILGQGLSETQYF.

This chain links TRBV5-1 with TRBJ2-5, with 12 nucleotides matching TRBD2. Germline CDR1 reads SGHRS; CDR2 reads YFSETQ. V was clipped by 3 bases and J by 0 bases; unmatched bases: 3. CDR3 size: 16 residues. The CDR3 coding sequence is TGCGCCAGCAGCTCAGGACTAGCGGGGAACCAAGAGACCCAGTACTTC. It encodes CASSSGLAGNQETQYF. Together with reference TRBV5-1 and TRBJ2-5, the CDR3 gives the full variable domain: KAGVTQTPRYLIKTRGQQVTLSCSPISGHRSVSWYQQTPGQGLQFLFEYFSETQRNKGNFPGRFSGRQFSNSRSEMNVSTLELGDSALYLCASSSGLAGNQETQYFGPGTRLLVL.

The genes are TRBV6-2 or TRBV6-3 and TRBJ2-7; D may be TRBD1 (6 bases). V gave up 5 bases and J gave up 8 bases, with 13 bases separating them. The CDR3 totals 12 residues. Germline V gives CDR1 MNHEY, CDR2 SVGEGT. The DNA for the CDR3 is TGTGCCAGCAGTAACCCAGGACAGAAGCAGTACTTC. Translating it yields CASSNPGQKQYF.